The present T cell receptor (beta chain) was sequenced within a study of long-term antiretroviral therapy in people with HIV. Turning to the study itself: Some samples came about a decade before the 2015 immediate-ART recommendation, and these were the earliest.

This clone turned up a few times. As yet, its antigen is unknown. It was version v3.0 of the immunoSEQ assay that was run at survey level. The table came from immunoSEQ multiplex PCR; TCRdb's copy has only in-frame clones and leaves some out. Here the sample spans approximately 23,000 clones, approximately 80% being singletons. Regarding the study as a whole: Clonal expansions arising prior to ART prevailed in the repertoire at every time point. Control repertoires displayed wider CDR3 length ranges than the HIV repertoires.

At least two post-ART and at least one pre-ART PBMC sample were available for each donor. The V gene end was trimmed by 7 bases and the J gene end by 7 bases; junction bases not matched to a gene: 18. Germline lookup yields CDR1 MDHEN and CDR2 SYDVKM. CDR3 size: 17 residues. V is TRBV28 and J is TRBJ1-5; 8 positions match TRBD1. Sequencing used unsorted PBMCs, obtained 5.9 years after starting antiretroviral therapy. This sequence was found in a man younger than 45 with HIV. The CDR3 DNA follows: TGTGCCAGCATGAGGGTCGGCAGGGGGCTTGTCGGGCAGCCCCAGCATTTT. This sequence encodes CASMRVGRGLVGQPQHF.